Detailed here is one T cell receptor (beta chain). Its cognate antigen is unknown. Germline values: CDR1 SEHNR, CDR2 FQNEAQ (reference sequence). This CDR3 spans 12 amino acids. V shed 0 bases and J shed 6 bases, with 5 bases lying between them. Unique molecular identifiers were incorporated during preparation of the TCRbeta library. TCRdb re-derived calls from the PCR reads in MiXCR, one entry per CDR3 protein. The data show some 81,000 distinct CDR3 sequences, 11% to 15% seen once. This entry comes from a study of T-cell reconstitution after alpha-beta-depleted transplantation in children. Study results and limitations: Diversity and T-cell counts at one year after transplant derived mostly from new T cells.

This rearrangement joins TRBV7-9 to TRBJ1-2; no definite D call. The input for sequencing was PBMCs, mostly from graft donor cells, taken 180 days after TCRalphabeta/CD19-depleted stem cell transplant. The TCR was taken from a male patient aged 2 to 10 who had a stem cell transplant for acute lymphoblastic leukemia, so the T cells may come from the graft donor. The CDR3 protein is CASSLARDGYTF. The CDR3 bases are TGTGCCAGCAGCTTAGCCCGTGATGGCTACACCTTC.